This T cell receptor (beta chain) was retrieved from a study of cytomegalovirus exposure and HLA in healthy donors (dated by TCRdb to about 2017). The study in broad terms: According to an earlier analysis of 450 to 650 of the donors, about 190 million T cells yielded 117 million unique TCR beta sequences and about 280 Gb of sequence data. A later genetic analysis took genome-wide SNP genotypes for about three fifths of the roughly 670 donors and used that subset as a discovery cohort. An early release that covered some 640 HLA-typed donors contained approximately 300 gigabases of sequencing data and around 80 million unique TCR sequences. In the later analysis, no new phenotypic data were used to find candidate immune exposures; instead, reliance was placed on TCR beta sequences and their occurrence across donors. A handful of DR-DQ haplotypes were handled as single units for association and clustering because linkage in the cohort was strong. Every repertoire in the discovery cohort had been generated on one and the same sequencing platform. In addition to the first cohort of hundreds of subjects, a separate validation cohort of under 150 different subjects was used. Among about 410 genotyped donors of the cohort, an average of approximately 240,000 unique TCR beta nucleotide sequences was sequenced per donor, of which approximately 18% were non-productive. The study aimed to test whether signatures of past pathogen exposure could be identified by cataloging public T cell receptors. The study used immunosequencing to profile the T cell repertoires of approximately 640 subjects and linked those repertoires to cytomegalovirus serostatus. To predict cytomegalovirus infection status, the study brought together high-throughput TCR immunosequencing, statistical association of individual TCRs with disease status, and machine learning. The number of typed donors differed by locus: about 620-640 for A, B, C, DRB1 and DQB1; 522 for DQA1; around 610 for DPA1; and 400 to 480 for DPB1. Class I and class II HLA loci were covered by the typing at four-digit resolution. In a later analysis, previously published TCR beta repertoires from 550 to 750 donors were re-analyzed and high-resolution HLA genotyping was added so that TCR occurrence patterns could be studied. In an earlier analysis of 500 to 650 of the donors, high-throughput TCR beta sequencing was used to judge whether each TCR beta V gene segment behaved as functional or pseudogenic. Among the approximately 420 genotyped donors, about 85% belonged to the genetic ancestry cluster associated with self-reported Caucasian donors. Donor age, sex, ethnicity and CMV serostatus were compiled together with the repertoire data. Here is what the overall study found, with its caveats: The classifier was reported to diagnose cytomegalovirus status with high specificity and sensitivity in both the original and validation cohorts. The earlier analysis of some 560 of the donors excluded about 16 rarely observed V segments, including chromosome 9 orphons, because counts were too low. The sequencing pipeline was judged likely to have produced a cluster of highly shared sequence variants as a technical artifact. According to a later genetic analysis, donors in an Asian-associated ancestry cluster had fewer N-insertions in productive TCRs than the roughly 660-donor mean. HLA typing was unavailable for some donors at each locus, so association tests used only the typed subset. In this cohort, only TCR beta chains were sequenced, and detectable features were limited by the absence of alpha or paired-chain data. When HLA alleles, especially DR and DQ, strongly co-occurred, TCR associations were difficult to assign to individual alleles. Compared with equally common non-associated chains, HLA-associated TCR beta chains in a later analysis were more clonally expanded and had lower generation probabilities. According to a later analysis, most CMV-associated TCR beta chains appeared to be HLA-restricted, and the HLA associations seemed to be driven largely by CMV exposure. According to a later analysis, TCR association rates differed among HLA loci, with DRB1 alleles showing the most associated TCRs and HLA-C alleles showing the fewest. The study listed 150 to 200 TCR beta chains as associated with cytomegalovirus. While some public TCRs were present in many individuals, most TCR sequences turned up only very rarely across donors. In an earlier analysis of some 540 of the donors, most TCR beta V segments appeared in productive rearrangements about 90% or about 30% of the time, broadly matching IMGT annotations. Roughly uniform sequencing depth across donors was assumed in presence/absence analyses, although this assumption may not hold. In a later genetic analysis, a missense DCLRE1C variant was associated with V-gene and J-gene trimming of TCR beta chains, and the association was replicated in an independent cohort. A further reported finding was that TCR beta sequences accurately predicted the HLA-A and HLA-B alleles for most subjects in the first cohort. Several of the top co-occurrence clusters appeared to be linked to parvovirus B19, influenza, CMV and Epstein-Barr virus, according to a later analysis. In a later analysis, some 18,000 TCR beta sequences were associated with specific HLA alleles at a false discovery rate of 0.05. In vitro tests confirmed that three of the cytomegalovirus-associated TCR beta chains recognize cytomegalovirus antigens. The authors suggested that the approach could potentially be generalized to other disease states and immunological phenotypes. Correlated functional status among segregating V segments might be attributable to linkage disequilibrium, but an unknown experimental factor could not be ruled out. The only immune exposure information available for the cohort was CMV serostatus.

In total, more than 500 healthy bone marrow donors made up the cohort. At the time of sampling, every cohort member was nominally healthy, though immune exposures that went unrecorded were likely present. The donor tested CMV seropositive, placing the donor among the approximately 310 seropositive members of the cohort. Each donor provided a peripheral blood sample, and peripheral blood mononuclear cells were used for TCR beta sequencing. The Qiagen DNeasy Blood Extraction Kit was used to extract genomic DNA from the blood cell samples. Concerning this clone: Which antigen it targets is not known. Per-nucleotide qualities are absent, and no much larger clonotype sits a single base away.

Library preparation employed the immunoSEQ multiplex PCR assay. The multiplex PCR relied on a mix of 60 forward primers for TCR Vbeta segments and 13 reverse primers for TCR Jbeta segments. The CDR3 region of rearranged TCR beta genes was amplified from genomic DNA with a multiplex PCR assay. The Illumina HiSeq System was used to sequence the amplified TCR beta libraries as 87-base-pair reads. In the source study's methods: A later analysis counted tens of millions of unique TCR beta chains across the 600 to 850 repertoires, and roughly 9.9 million of these chains were shared by at least two donors. Raw reads were error-corrected and collapsed into unique sequences with a nearest-neighbor algorithm that merged closely related sequences to remove PCR and sequencing errors. Alignment of CDR3 sequences to IMGT reference sequences was used to assign V, D and J gene segments. For a sequence to be retained, a match of at least six nucleotides to both a V gene segment and a J gene segment was required. A rearrangement was called productive if the CDR3 had no stop codons and remained in frame with V and J, and every other rearrangement was called non-productive. Following IMGT convention, CDR3 was defined as the stretch from the second conserved V-encoded cysteine to the conserved J-encoded phenylalanine. The earlier analysis of some 600 of the donors excluded sequences that lacked an unambiguous match to a single V gene segment. An earlier analysis of fewer than 650 of the donors classified V segments as functional when productive rearrangements were above 56.7% and as segregating when the standard deviation between donors was above 5%. A statistical classification framework was built to diagnose cytomegalovirus status from the catalog of TCR beta chain sequences. In a later analysis, TCR nucleotide sequences were compared against IMGT/GENE-DB human TR gene sequences so that V and J genes could be assigned. Using the TCRdist pipeline, a later analysis assigned CDR3 sequences along with most-parsimonious VDJ recombination scenarios. In a later analysis, each TCR beta chain was defined by its CDR3 amino acid sequence together with its V-gene family, and reads without a unique V-gene family were excluded. A later analysis removed 600 or so highly shared, low-generation-probability nucleotide sequences to deal with suspected cross-contamination and a sequencing artifact. For each public chain, a later analysis derived a clonal expansion index from normalized ranks of inferred template counts within each repertoire. In a later analysis, generation probabilities were computed using a VDJ recombination model fitted to out-of-frame rearrangements, and the results were checked against IGoR. A later analysis scored TCR-TCR, TCR-HLA and TCR-CMV co-occurrence with hypergeometric tests, applying a repertoire-size bias correction to TCR pairs. False discovery rates were estimated in a later analysis by permuting HLA or CMV assignments 20 times. In a later analysis, co-occurring TCRs were grouped using DBSCAN, with TCRdist sequence similarity added in when clustering inside HLA-allele-positive subsets. Repertoires with fewer than 30,000 or more than 120,000 public chains were left out of co-occurrence clustering, as were about five repertoires with anomalous nucleotide sharing. TCRdb carries this immuneACCESS record with in-frame sequences only. Its versions omit some clonotypes, under half of them owing to an unresolved V gene in the studies checked, with the rest unexplained. V and J calls and clone size are copied from that table; D and trimming were computed from the DNA. This sample is represented by approximately 120,000 clones; around three quarters of them were singletons. Of the sample, approximately 11% falls within the top ten clones.

This TCR was sampled from a man aged 40-49 years in good health and CMV-seropositive. Material for sequencing was PBMCs.

The CDR3 here reads CASSDSGQGEANVLTF. The nucleotides read TGTGCCAGCAGTGACTCAGGACAGGGGGAGGCCAACGTCCTGACTTTC. The rearranged chain carries TRBV6-4 and TRBJ2-6; TRBD1 agrees with 10 junctional bases. Inclusive of the bounding cysteine and phenylalanine, the CDR3 is 16 residues long. Only the CDR3 DNA stays, 48 bases, in frame from base 1. Germline trimming: 0 bases from V, 6 bases from J; junction bases outside gene matches: 2. Taken from the germline V gene, the CDR1 and CDR2 loops are MRHNA and SNTAGT.